These 10 T cell receptor beta chains share one sample of origin, sequenced in a study of cytomegalovirus exposure and HLA in healthy donors. The primer mix had 60 Vbeta and 13 Jbeta primers. Measured with immunoSEQ multiplex PCR; TCRdb has only the in-frame clones, and not every one. The table records some 140,000 clones, roughly two thirds of them present only once. The sample comprised PBMCs. These receptors came from a woman in her 40s in good health and CMV-seronegative.

The chain is built from TRBV5-5 and TRBJ1-6; 7 bases align to TRBD1. This CDR3 comprises 14 residues. The germline gives CDR1 SGHKS, CDR2 YYEKEE (reference sequence). J lost 9 bases, V lost 1 base, and 4 bases had no gene match. The CDR3 spells CASSLTGDPSPLHF. The CDR3 bases are TGTGCCAGCAGCTTGACAGGGGACCCTTCACCCCTCCACTTT.

The chain is built from TRBV28 and TRBJ1-5, with 8 bases fitting TRBD1. Unmatched junction bases numbered 7, after V lost 3 bases and J lost 6 bases. The CDR3 is 15 residues long. The germline V gene has CDR1 MDHEN and CDR2 SYDVKM. CDR3 bases: TGTGCCAGCAGTTTTCCACAGGGGGGTACTCAGCCCCAGCATTTT. Protein: CASSFPQGGTQPQHF.

This chain uses TRBV5-1 with TRBJ2-2, with 11 bases matching TRBD1. The V gene's germline CDR1 is SGHRS and CDR2 YFSETQ. This CDR3 contains 15 residues. With 3 bases clipped from V and 5 bases from J, the junction kept 3 bases outside the gene matches. CDR3 loop: CASSSGTGGTGELFF. CDR3 coding DNA: TGCGCCAGCAGCTCCGGGACAGGGGGAACCGGGGAGCTGTTTTTT.

V is TRBV5-1 and J is TRBJ2-7, with 10 positions matching TRBD1. The length of the CDR3 is 14 residues. From germline, CDR1 is SGHRS and CDR2 YFSETQ. Losses at the gene ends were 3 bases for V and 7 bases for J; bases not matched to a gene: 7. The CDR3 region is CASSSGTGVREQYF. Here the CDR3 DNA reads TGCGCCAGCAGCTCCGGGACAGGGGTAAGAGAGCAGTACTTC.

The J gene is TRBJ2-2, the V gene TRBV7-9, with 10 bases fitting TRBD1. CDR3 size: 15 residues. Germline V gene sequence: CDR1 SEHNR, CDR2 FQNEAQ (reference sequence). With 4 bases clipped from V and 4 bases from J, the junction kept 3 bases outside the gene matches. The chain's CDR3 is CASSSTGGGTGELFF. For the CDR3, the DNA is TGTGCCAGCAGCTCGACAGGGGGCGGCACCGGGGAGCTGTTTTTT.

This clone has a handful of counts. V gene TRBV2 combines with J gene TRBJ1-2; TRBD1 aligns across 7 bases. Germline V gene lookup returns CDR1 SNHLY and CDR2 FYNNEI. CDR3 length: 15 residues. V shed 5 bases and J 6 bases; nucleotides not matched to a gene: 12. As DNA, the CDR3 is TGTGCCAGCAGTCCTGACAGGGCGCTAAGGAATGGCTACACCTTC. Encoded protein: CASSPDRALRNGYTF.

The V gene is TRBV19, the J gene TRBJ1-1, with 11 nucleotides matching TRBD1. Germline V gene sequence: CDR1 LNHDA, CDR2 SQIVND (reference sequence). The junction had 12 bases not matched to a gene; V was cut back by 4 bases and J by 5 bases. CDR3 length equals 17 residues. The CDR3 here is CASSTTPGTGGVTEAFF. The CDR3 nucleotides are TGTGCCAGTAGTACCACCCCCGGGACAGGGGGTGTTACTGAAGCTTTCTTT.

The sample holds one count of this clone. This chain uses TRBV27 with TRBJ1-2; TRBD1 might be the D (6 bases). V was clipped by 8 bases and J by 3 bases, with 16 bases between them. CDR3 length: 14 residues. CDR1 and CDR2 from the germline V gene are MNHEY and SMNVEV (reference sequence). This CDR3 reads CASGTGQSDYGYTF. CDR3 bases: TGTGCCAGCGGGACGGGACAATCAGACTATGGCTACACCTTC.

This clone has only a few counts. This sequence joins TRBV2 and TRBJ1-1; TRBD1 matches at 8 bases. The CDR3 has 15 residues. V shed 7 bases, J shed 1 base, and the junction held 8 bases outside the gene matches. The V gene's germline CDR1 is SNHLY and CDR2 FYNNEI. The CDR3 loop reads CASNNRDRRNTEAFF. The CDR3 bases are TGTGCCAGCAACAACCGGGACAGGAGGAACACTGAAGCTTTCTTT.

This chain links TRBV9 with TRBJ2-1; 8 nucleotides line up with TRBD2. Trimming took 4 bases from V and 2 from J; bases not matched to a gene: 8. The CDR3 has 16 amino acids. Germline values: CDR1 SGDLS, CDR2 YYNGEE. CDR3 coding DNA: TGTGCCAGCAGCCCCCCCGGGGGACTAGCCTACAATGAGCAGTTCTTC. The encoded protein is CASSPPGGLAYNEQFF.